A selection of T cell receptor beta chains follows, all from one sample in a study of blood T cell repertoires in COVID-19. Assay used: immunoSEQ multiplex PCR; TCRdb lists only in-frame clones, some missing. The sample lists 30,000 or so clones; 80% to 90% were seen once. Input material: peripheral blood. The source is a woman of 80 years or more with COVID-19, enrolled during active disease. The CDR3 runs from the conserved cysteine through the conserved F or W. The D gene is left open where the match is weak. Rows give clone size only sometimes, using once, few, many, or a class for an expanded clone.

TRBJ1-2,TRBV3-1/TRBV3-2,-,-,CASSPPGTTTGGYTF,TGTGCCAGCAGCCCGCCCGGGACAACTACCGGGGGCTACACCTTC
TRBJ1-1,TRBV3-1/TRBV3-2,TRBD1,-,CASSHQGQGNEAFF,TGTGCCAGCAGCCATCAAGGACAGGGGAATGAAGCTTTCTTT
TRBJ1-2,TRBV6-5,-,-,CASPDLTNYGYTF,TGTGCCAGCCCGGATCTGACAAACTATGGCTACACCTTC
TRBJ1-5,TRBV5-6,-,-,CASSLANQPQHF,TGTGCCAGCAGCTTGGCTAATCAGCCCCAGCATTTT
TRBJ2-4,TRBV18,TRBD2,-,CASSSAGPGDIQYF,TGTGCCAGCTCATCAGCGGGGCCGGGGGACATTCAGTACTTC
TRBJ2-7,TRBV7-9,-,-,CASSSGVGYEQYF,TGTGCCAGCAGCTCAGGGGTCGGCTACGAGCAGTACTTC
TRBJ2-3,TRBV27,-,-,CASSLFRGMGADTQYF,TGTGCCAGCAGTTTATTTCGGGGGATGGGTGCAGATACGCAGTATTTT
TRBJ1-2,TRBV27,-,-,CASSPRRDIGNGYTF,TGTGCCAGCAGTCCACGTAGGGACATAGGGAATGGCTACACCTTC
TRBJ1-1,TRBV18,-,-,CASSPLGSRTPNTEAFF,TGTGCCAGCTCACCACTCGGCAGCAGGACACCGAACACTGAAGCTTTCTTT
TRBJ1-3,TRBV7-8,-,-,CASSLDNSGNTIYF,TGTGCCAGCAGCCTCGACAACTCTGGAAACACCATATATTTT
TRBJ2-1,TRBV10-3,-,-,CAITRGASEQFF,TGTGCCATCACCCGGGGGGCAAGTGAGCAGTTCTTC
TRBJ2-5,TRBV2,-,-,CASSQGMETQYF,TGTGCCAGCAGTCAGGGCATGGAGACCCAGTACTTC
TRBJ2-2,TRBV13,-,-,CASSPTSPGELFF,TGTGCCAGCAGTCCCACTTCACCCGGGGAGCTGTTTTTT
TRBJ2-3,TRBV11-2,TRBD2,-,CASSVNPTSGGADTQYF,TGTGCCAGCAGCGTAAACCCTACTAGCGGGGGGGCAGATACGCAGTATTTT
TRBJ2-5,TRBV7-6,-,-,CASSSAAPPRETQYF,TGTGCCAGCAGCTCCGCGGCTCCCCCTCGGGAGACCCAGTACTTC
TRBJ2-2,TRBV30,-,-,CAWSARRGGAYTGELFF,TGTGCCTGGAGTGCCCGTAGGGGGGGGGCCTACACCGGGGAGCTGTTTTTT
TRBJ1-3,TRBV6-1,-,once,CASSESLNTIYF,TGTGCCAGCAGTGAATCTTTAAACACCATATATTTT
TRBJ2-7,TRBV7-8,-,-,CASSLQGFLYEQYF,TGTGCCAGCAGCTTACAGGGTTTCCTCTACGAGCAGTACTTC
TRBJ1-2,TRBV7-9,TRBD1,few,CASSSASGGVGYGYTF,TGTGCCAGCAGCTCTGCTTCAGGGGGCGTCGGCTATGGCTACACCTTC
TRBJ1-1,TRBV30,-,-,CAWSLYVGTEAFF,TGTGCCTGGAGCTTATATGTCGGCACTGAAGCTTTCTTT
TRBJ1-1,TRBV5-4,-,-,CASSAPGGNTEAFF,TGTGCCAGCAGCGCTCCCGGGGGAAACACTGAAGCTTTCTTT
TRBJ1-2,TRBV27,TRBD1,-,CASSRRTGFDYGYTF,TGTGCCAGCAGTAGAAGGACAGGGTTCGACTATGGCTACACCTTC
TRBJ1-1,TRBV7-9,TRBD1,few,CASRDRGYTEAFF,TGTGCCAGCCGGGACAGGGGTTACACTGAAGCTTTCTTT
TRBJ1-1,TRBV5-1,-,-,CASSLGGGRWSEAFF,TGCGCCAGCAGCTTGGGGGGCGGTCGTTGGTCTGAAGCTTTCTTT
TRBJ1-1,TRBV29-1,TRBD1,-,CSVEPRGQGARGTEAFF,TGCAGCGTTGAGCCCAGGGGTCAGGGGGCGCGGGGTACTGAAGCTTTCTTT
TRBJ1-6,TRBV19,TRBD1,few,CASTEGQGFNSPLHF,TGTGCCAGTACCGAAGGACAGGGATTTAATTCACCCCTCCACTTT